The source of this T cell receptor beta chain is a study of cytomegalovirus exposure and HLA in healthy donors. At the level of the study: Researchers previously reported finding fewer than 140 million unique TCR beta sequences from 170 million or so T cells.

General study points: It was only CMV serostatus that was available as immune exposure information.

There are 15 residues in the CDR3. Trimming took 4 bases from V and 3 from J, leaving 14 bases between them. Germline V gene sequence: CDR1 SGHTS, CDR2 YDEGEE. Regarding this clone: What it binds is unknown.

Researchers ran the PCR with 60 Vbeta and 13 Jbeta primers. Clones were read by immunoSEQ multiplex PCR, and TCRdb kept only the in-frame ones, dropping some. Among around 150,000 clones listed, 75% were seen once. The rearrangement links TRBV5-8 to TRBJ1-5; D unresolved. The specimen sequenced was PBMCs. The TCR was taken from a woman aged 40 to 55 in good health and CMV-seropositive. CDR3 bases: TGTGCCAGCAGCCCGGTCCGGGGAACCAATCAGCCCCAGCATTTT. Protein product: CASSPVRGTNQPQHF.